Below, 13 T cell receptor beta chains from the same sample are listed, as sequenced in a study. TCRdb re-called the RT-PCR reads with MiXCR, one entry per CDR3 protein. The table has almost 700,000 distinct CDR3 sequences, 14% seen once. Input material: memory CD4+ T cells from blood. The origin of the receptors is a female donor in good health, serving as a healthy control.

The chain employs TRBV7-2 and TRBJ2-5; maybe TRBD2 (6 bases). Trimming took off 3 bases at V and 8 bases at J, with 16 bases between the two ends. CDR1 and CDR2 (germline): SGHTA, FQGNSA. The CDR3 loop spans 14 amino acids. The CDR3 loop reads CASSLRWGDGTQYF. CDR3 bases: TGTGCCAGCAGCTTGAGGTGGGGGGACGGTACCCAGTACTTC.

This clonotype was counted ten times or more. This chain connects TRBV12-3 or TRBV12-4 to TRBJ2-1; D uncertain. The CDR3 length is 13 residues. V lost 0 bases to trimming and J lost 3 bases, with 3 bases between them. The chain's CDR3 is CASSLAIYNEQFF. The CDR3 bases are TGTGCCAGCAGTTTAGCCATCTACAATGAGCAGTTCTTC.

A note on this clonotype: One end of the junction is discordant with germline, which a read error may explain. The rearrangement joins TRBV7-9 to TRBJ2-7; tentative D call: TRBD1 (6 bases). The CDR3 consists of 12 residues. The germline CDR1 and CDR2 sequences are SEHNR and FQNEAQ (reference sequence). Here the CDR3 DNA reads TGTGCCAGCAGCCCCCCGGTGGGGGACATCAACTTC. Amino acids: CASSPPVGDINF.

This clonotype was seen only a few times. This sequence joins TRBV29-1 and TRBJ1-2; TRBD1 is a possible D gene (6 bases). Germline-derived CDR1 and CDR2 are SQVTM and ANQGSEA. The ends were cut back, 2 bases at V and 4 bases at J, with 17 bases in the middle. This CDR3 region has 15 residues. DNA of the CDR3: TGCAGCGTTGAAACGGAGGGGGGTGGCAGCTATGGCTACACCTTC. The encoded protein is CSVETEGGGSYGYTF.

This clonotype was counted at least ten times. The chain uses TRBV7-2 and TRBJ1-5; possible D gene TRBD1, 6 bases. The germline CDR1 and CDR2 sequences are SGHTA and FQGNSA. CDR3 size: 13 residues. The CDR3 reads CATDSIGNQPQHF. CDR3 DNA sequence: TGTGCTACGGACAGCATCGGGAATCAGCCCCAGCATTTT.

This clonotype was found a few times. The chain has TRBV6-5 and TRBJ2-7; no clear D. Trimming shortened V by 5 bases and J by 1 base, and 9 bases separated the two germline ends. The CDR3 length is 13 residues. CDR1 and CDR2 from the germline V gene are MNHEY and SVGAGI. CDR3 sequence: CASSSQVSYEQYF. In DNA form, the CDR3 reads TGTGCCAGCAGTAGCCAGGTGTCCTACGAGCAGTACTTC.

A few counts support this clonotype. V usage is TRBV6-1 and J usage is TRBJ2-1; D not certain. Germline V CDR1 and CDR2: MNHNS, SASEGT. CDR3 size: 15 residues. Trimming stripped 8 bases from V and 3 bases from J, with 17 bases between. CDR3 DNA sequence: TGTGCCAGCGTGTCACCTATCGGAGACTACAATGAGCAGTTCTTC. Translated: CASVSPIGDYNEQFF.

The rearrangement uses TRBV6-1 and TRBJ2-4; D unclear. The CDR3 totals 13 residues. The V gene lost 5 bases and the J gene lost 0 bases, with 5 bases spanning the gap. The germline CDR1 and CDR2 sequences are MNHNS and SASEGT. Here the CDR3 reads CASSQIAKNIQYF. The CDR3 nucleotides are TGTGCCAGCAGTCAAATAGCCAAAAACATTCAGTACTTC.

There are a few counts of this clonotype. This chain joins TRBV15 and TRBJ1-3; tentative D call: TRBD1 (5 bases). The CDR3 is 18 amino acids. V was pared by 1 base and J by 0 bases, with 16 bases between. The germline V gene encodes CDR1 LNHNV and CDR2 YYDKDF (reference sequence). The CDR3 reads CATSRGEGTGLSGNTIYF. CDR3 bases: TGTGCCACCAGCAGAGGGGAGGGCACAGGACTCTCTGGAAACACCATATATTTT.

The chain employs TRBV7-9 and TRBJ2-1; maybe TRBD1 (5 bases). The CDR3 runs to 12 residues. Germline V CDR1 and CDR2: SEHNR, FQNEAQ (reference sequence). The CDR3 spells CAISRVGNEQFF. CDR3 nucleotide sequence: TGTGCTATTTCCAGGGTCGGCAATGAGCAGTTCTTC.

This clonotype was seen only a few times. The rearrangement uses TRBV3-1 and TRBJ2-4, with a possible D match to TRBD1 (6 bases). Germline V CDR1 and CDR2: LGHDT, YNNKEL (reference sequence). The V and J ends lost 1 base and 3 bases respectively, with 16 bases between them. This CDR3 has 17 residues. CDR3 in amino acids: CASSQGQVPGFKNIQYF. The CDR3, as DNA: TGTGCCAGCAGCCAAGGACAGGTCCCGGGGTTCAAAAACATTCAGTACTTC.

This clonotype turned up a few times. The rearrangement joins TRBV5-5 to TRBJ2-1, with 7 nucleotides matching TRBD1. V lost 2 bases to trimming and J lost 6 bases; unmatched junction nucleotides: 8. Germline CDR1 SGHKS, CDR2 YYEKEE (reference sequence). CDR3 size: 15 residues. The CDR3 DNA follows: TGTGCCAGCAGCTTTTTGACAGGGATCTCCAATGAGCAGTTCTTC. Its protein is CASSFLTGISNEQFF. The full variable domain, with the rest looked up from reference TRBV5-5 and TRBJ2-1, is DAGVTQSPTHLIKTRGQQVTLRCSPISGHKSVSWYQQVLGQGPQFIFQYYEKEERGRGNFPDRFSARQFPNYSSELNVNALLLGDSALYLCASSFLTGISNEQFFGPGTRLTVL.

This clonotype was detected a few times. This rearrangement joins TRBV11-2 to TRBJ1-2, with 7 positions matching TRBD1. The CDR3 is 13 amino acids. Per germline, CDR1 SGHAT and CDR2 FQNNGV. V lost 3 bases to trimming and J lost 8 bases; unmatched junction nucleotides: 6. DNA for the CDR3: TGTGCCAGCAGCTTGCTCGACAGGGACGGCTACACCTTC. Translated: CASSLLDRDGYTF.